A selection of T cell receptor beta chains follows, all from one sample in a study of regulatory T cells in long-lasting Graves disease. From the multiplex PCR reads, TCRdb called clonotypes with MiXCR, one entry per CDR3 protein. The sample includes 500,000 or so distinct CDR3 sequences, around 16% seen only once; the top ten take 12%. In addition, the sample was reused for a study of T cells in Graves' hyperthyroidism and ophthalmopathy.

Sequences were derived from peripheral blood mononuclear cells (PBMCs), sampled at new diagnosis, from a patient treated with antithyroid drugs. These receptors came from a man aged 35 to 55 with Graves disease. Both conserved end residues are part of each CDR3. The D gene is left open where the match is weak. The listing skips clone size in some rows; elsewhere it reads once, few, many or a size class.

d_call	clone_size	v_call	j_call	cdr3_length	cdr3_aa	cdr3_nt
TRBD1	-	TRBV11-3	TRBJ1-2	16	CASSSSLGTGYSGYTF	TGTGCCAGCAGCTCCTCCCTCGGGACAGGATATAGTGGCTACACCTTC
-	few	TRBV29-1	TRBJ1-2	15	CSVKRPTDRKYGYTF	TGCAGCGTCAAACGACCCACCGACAGGAAATATGGCTACACCTTC
-	few	TRBV11-2	TRBJ1-3	16	CASSLGVAETGNTIYF	TGTGCCAGCAGCTTAGGTGTGGCGGAGACTGGAAACACCATATATTTT
-	many	TRBV5-1	TRBJ2-3	13	CASSSPGADTQYF	TGTGCCAGCAGCTCGCCGGGGGCAGATACGCAGTATTTT
-	many	TRBV20-1	TRBJ1-1	12	CSGKRRTSEAFF	TGCAGTGGCAAGCGAAGGACATCTGAAGCTTTCTTT
-	-	TRBV19	TRBJ2-1	14	CASSMGPAGNEQFF	TGTGCCAGTAGTATGGGTCCCGCCGGCAATGAGCAGTTCTTC
-	-	TRBV12-5	TRBJ2-7	15	CASGTRDVSPYEQYF	TGTGCTAGTGGTACCCGGGACGTATCCCCCTACGAGCAGTACTTC
-	few	TRBV7-6	TRBJ2-7	13	CASSLESVLEQYF	TGTGCCAGCAGCTTAGAATCCGTTCTTGAGCAGTACTTC
-	many	TRBV28	TRBJ2-1	14	CASSQIDRPNEQFF	TGTGCCAGCAGTCAAATCGACAGGCCCAATGAGCAGTTCTTC
-	-	TRBV19	TRBJ2-2	15	CASSLLAGPTGELFF	TGTGCCAGTAGTCTCTTAGCCGGCCCGACCGGGGAGCTGTTTTTT
-	-	TRBV2	TRBJ1-1	14	CASRRRGVNTEAFF	TGTGCCAGCAGGAGACGGGGCGTAAACACTGAAGCTTTCTTT
-	many	TRBV20-1	TRBJ2-2	12	CSARQGPGELFF	TGCAGTGCTAGACAGGGCCCAGGGGAGCTGTTTTTT
-	many	TRBV20-1	TRBJ2-2	16	CSARDRTGTNTGELFF	TGCAGTGCTAGAGATCGGACGGGTACGAACACCGGGGAGCTGTTTTTT
-	-	TRBV28	TRBJ2-5	14	CAGSSPRPGETQYF	TGTGCCGGCAGTTCCCCCCGTCCGGGGGAGACCCAGTACTTC
-	many	TRBV28	TRBJ1-1	12	CASSRLPAEAFF	TGTGCCAGCAGTCGACTACCGGCTGAAGCTTTCTTT
-	few	TRBV6-2/TRBV6-3	TRBJ2-7	13	CASRKTGPTEQYF	TGTGCCAGCCGCAAAACCGGGCCCACCGAGCAGTACTTC
-	many	TRBV6-1	TRBJ1-4	16	CASSPEGGSTNEKLFF	TGTGCCAGCAGTCCCGAAGGCGGGTCAACTAATGAAAAACTGTTTTTT
-	many	TRBV19	TRBJ2-5	13	CASSSGLTSTQYF	TGTGCCAGTAGCTCGGGCCTGACTTCGACCCAGTACTTC
-	-	TRBV27	TRBJ2-5	13	CASSHRGGGTQYF	TGTGCCAGCAGCCACAGAGGGGGAGGGACCCAGTACTTC
-	many	TRBV5-1	TRBJ1-1	13	CASRESWDTEAFF	TGCGCCAGCAGAGAGAGTTGGGACACTGAAGCTTTCTTT
-	few	TRBV9	TRBJ2-7	12	CASRGEGYEQYF	TGTGCCAGCAGGGGAGAGGGCTACGAGCAGTACTTC
TRBD2	many	TRBV5-1	TRBJ2-3	16	CASSFALAGNTDTQYF	TGCGCCAGCAGCTTCGCGCTAGCGGGGAACACAGATACGCAGTATTTT
TRBD2	few	TRBV2	TRBJ2-3	14	CASTREEGTDTQYF	TGTGCCAGCACACGGGAGGAAGGTACAGATACGCAGTATTTT
-	-	TRBV19	TRBJ1-2	17	CASSLGTHKRGNYGYTF	TGTGCCAGTAGTCTCGGGACCCATAAAAGGGGTAACTATGGCTACACCTTC
-	many	TRBV24-1	TRBJ2-1	15	CATSDSRTVYNEQFF	TGTGCCACCAGTGATTCCCGGACTGTCTACAATGAGCAGTTCTTC
TRBD2	many	TRBV27	TRBJ2-3	15	CASSSGLALTDTQYF	TGTGCCAGCAGTTCGGGACTAGCGCTCACAGATACGCAGTATTTT
-	few	TRBV9	TRBJ2-7	14	CASSVGPSSYEQYF	TGTGCCAGCAGCGTAGGTCCCAGCTCCTACGAGCAGTACTTC
-	-	TRBV12-3/TRBV12-4	TRBJ1-1	14	CASSPSGGRGNAFF	TGTGCCAGCAGTCCCTCCGGGGGGCGGGGTAACGCTTTCTTT
TRBD1	many	TRBV11-2	TRBJ2-2	16	CASTGFGQEMTGELFF	TGTGCCAGCACCGGTTTCGGACAGGAGATGACCGGGGAGCTGTTTTTT
-	-	TRBV7-3	TRBJ2-5	14	CASSLRGTTETQYF	TGTGCCAGCAGCTTAAGAGGGACAACAGAGACCCAGTACTTC
-	-	TRBV7-8	TRBJ1-1	15	CASSQKRGGGTEAFF	TGTGCCAGCAGCCAAAAGAGGGGGGGCGGCACTGAAGCTTTCTTT
TRBD2	many	TRBV11-2	TRBJ2-7	16	CASSGSGLAAAYEQYF	TGTGCCAGCAGCGGGTCGGGACTAGCCGCCGCCTACGAACAGTACTTC
TRBD1	many	TRBV5-1	TRBJ2-3	17	CASSLAGTGQFPDTQYF	TGCGCCAGCAGCCTTGCGGGGACAGGGCAGTTCCCAGATACGCAGTATTTT
-	few	TRBV19	TRBJ2-3	13	CASNVGITDTQYF	TGTGCCAGTAATGTGGGGATTACAGATACGCAGTATTTT
-	few	TRBV5-1	TRBJ2-2	17	CASSSEPLTGNTGELFF	TGCGCCAGCAGCTCGGAGCCACTAACGGGGAACACCGGGGAGCTGTTTTTT
-	many	TRBV10-2	TRBJ2-1	13	CASRPDNYNEQFF	TGCGCCAGCAGACCGGACAACTACAATGAGCAGTTCTTC
-	few	TRBV2	TRBJ1-2	10	CASRGWGYTF	TGTGCCAGCAGAGGGTGGGGCTACACCTTC
-	many	TRBV28	TRBJ2-7	14	CASSFGGSHGEQYF	TGTGCCAGCAGTTTTGGGGGGAGCCATGGCGAGCAGTACTTC
-	few	TRBV20-1	TRBJ2-2	12	CSARGGIGELFF	TGCAGTGCTAGAGGGGGAATCGGGGAGCTGTTTTTT
TRBD1	many	TRBV5-1	TRBJ1-1	14	CASSLTGTGPEAFF	TGCGCCAGCAGCCTCACCGGGACAGGGCCTGAAGCTTTCTTT
-	many	TRBV2	TRBJ2-7	13	CASKWRGTYEQYF	TGTGCCAGCAAGTGGCGGGGCACCTACGAGCAGTACTTC